The 20 T cell receptor beta chains below all came from one sample that was sequenced in a study of T cell repertoires in cytomegalovirus infection. MiXCR, applied by TCRdb to the reads, yields one record per CDR3 protein. Seen here are 450,000 to 650,000 distinct CDR3 sequences, 40% observed once, and the top ten hold 48%. Their antigens are not known. This specimen was cultured PBMCs, taken from culture after CMV antigen stimulation. The source is a human donor in good health (CMV status not recorded). Some clones in this sample may be carry-over from other donors' samples.

This clonotype was detected a few times. The chain recombines TRBV5-6 with TRBJ1-5, with TRBD1 as a possible D gene (5 bases). The length of the CDR3 is 15 residues. The germline V gene encodes CDR1 SGHDT and CDR2 YYEEEE. The V end lost 3 bases, the J end lost 2 bases, and 12 bases lay between the germline ends. The CDR3 sequence: CASSSGWGGNQPQHF. CDR3 in DNA: TGTGCCAGCAGCTCCGGATGGGGGGGCAATCAGCCCCAGCATTTT.

The chain recombines TRBV10-3 with TRBJ2-5, with D maybe TRBD1 (6 bases). The V and J ends lost 4 bases and 5 bases respectively, with 14 bases between them. Germline values: CDR1 ENHRY, CDR2 SYGVKD. The CDR3 covers 14 residues. The DNA for the CDR3 is TGTGCCATCAGTGTTTCTACAGGGATGGAGACCCAGTACTTC. Translation: CAISVSTGMETQYF.

The J gene is TRBJ2-1, the V gene TRBV29-1, with TRBD1 matching 8 bases. V lost 7 bases to trimming and J lost 8 bases; unmatched junction nucleotides: 7. Germline CDR1 reads SQVTM; CDR2 reads ANQGSEA. The CDR3 extends over 12 amino acids. CDR3 coding DNA: TGCAGCGCCATCGGACAGGGCGATGAGCAGTTCTTC. Amino acids: CSAIGQGDEQFF.

This chain connects TRBV7-8 to TRBJ1-2; 8 positions match TRBD1. The CDR3 is 16 residues long. The V gene's germline CDR1 is SGHVS and CDR2 FQNEAQ. Losses at the gene ends were 5 bases for V and 4 bases for J; bases not matched to a gene: 12. The CDR3 is CASSARQGAEGYGYTF. The CDR3 DNA reads as TGTGCCAGCAGCGCCCGGCAGGGGGCGGAGGGCTATGGCTACACCTTC.

V usage is TRBV28 and J usage is TRBJ2-7; D ambiguous. Germline CDR1 MDHEN, CDR2 SYDVKM. The V and J ends lost 5 bases and 3 bases respectively, with 14 bases between them. The CDR3 totals 14 residues. CDR3 bases: TGTGCCAGCAGTCTACAAGACGGAATCTACGAGCAGTACTTC. Amino acid sequence: CASSLQDGIYEQYF.

This clonotype occurred a few times. The rearrangement uses TRBV10-3 and TRBJ2-1, with 13 bases aligning to TRBD2. The length of the CDR3 is 16 residues. V gave up 7 bases and J gave up 4 bases; unmatched junction bases: 7. CDR1 and CDR2 (germline): ENHRY, SYGVKD. CDR3 DNA sequence: TGTGCCATCACTAGATCGGGACTAGCGGGGTACAATGAGCAGTTCTTC. Protein: CAITRSGLAGYNEQFF.

This clonotype has a count of ten or more. CDR3 coding DNA: TGTGCCAGCAGCTTACGGGGGGGCCCCTACGAGCAGTACTTC. It is translated as CASSLRGGPYEQYF. The J gene is TRBJ2-7, the V gene TRBV7-8, with TRBD2 identical over 8 bases. With 2 bases clipped from V and 2 bases from J, the junction kept 2 bases outside the gene matches. Germline values: CDR1 SGHVS, CDR2 FQNEAQ. CDR3 length equals 14 residues.

The chain recombines TRBV12-3 or TRBV12-4 with TRBJ2-1; 10 bases are a match to TRBD1. V trimming: 6 bases; J trimming: 4 bases; junction bases outside the gene matches: 6. The CDR3 totals 15 residues. The CDR3 reads CASRFGTGVYNEQFF. The CDR3, as DNA: TGTGCCAGCAGATTTGGGACAGGGGTATACAATGAGCAGTTCTTC.

This clonotype was seen a handful of times. The gene calls are TRBV4-3 and TRBJ2-7; the D gene is possibly TRBD2 (6 bases). V shed 0 bases and J shed 0 bases, with 12 bases lying between them. The length of the CDR3 is 16 residues. Germline V CDR1 and CDR2: LGHNA, YSLEER. The CDR3 DNA reads as TGCGCCAGCAGCCAAGACCTAGCGCGGAGCTCCTACGAGCAGTACTTC. Encoded protein: CASSQDLARSSYEQYF.

This clonotype has only a few counts. The rearrangement links TRBV10-2 to TRBJ2-3, with 10 bases fitting TRBD2. CDR1 is WSHSY and CDR2 is SAAADI in the germline V gene. The J segment lost 5 bases and the V segment lost 5 bases, leaving 1 base of the junction unmatched. CDR3 length: 13 residues. The CDR3 DNA reads as TGCGCCAGCAGTTGGACTAGCGGAGATACGCAGTATTTT. Its translation is CASSWTSGDTQYF.

The chain couples TRBV3-1 to TRBJ2-5; TRBD2 agrees at 13 bases. The CDR3 consists of 15 residues. CDR1 is LGHDT, CDR2 YNNKEL, per germline (reference sequence). V shed 5 bases and J 1 base; nucleotides not matched to a gene: 1. This chain's CDR3 is CASSGTSGTQETQYF. CDR3 bases: TGTGCCAGCAGCGGGACTAGCGGGACCCAAGAGACCCAGTACTTC.

V usage is TRBV6-5 and J usage is TRBJ2-5, with a tentative D call TRBD2 (5 bases). The CDR3 length is 15 residues. The V gene lost 2 bases and the J gene lost 3 bases, with 13 bases spanning the gap. Looked up from germline, CDR1 is MNHEY and CDR2 is SVGAGI. The CDR3 region is CASSYEGYGKETQYF. In DNA, the CDR3 is TGTGCCAGCAGTTACGAAGGATACGGGAAAGAGACCCAGTACTTC.

The chain joins TRBV4-3 to TRBJ2-3; D gene uncertain. CDR1 and CDR2 (germline): LGHNA, YSLEER. V lost 0 bases and J 2 bases, leaving 9 bases between the germline ends. This CDR3 spans 15 amino acids. CDR3: CASSQEWLNTDTQYF. The CDR3 DNA reads as TGCGCCAGCAGCCAAGAATGGCTTAACACAGATACGCAGTATTTT.

This clonotype showed up just a few times. This chain connects TRBV6-6 to TRBJ2-3; D remains ambiguous. The CDR3 extends over 12 amino acids. With 6 bases removed from V and 5 bases from J, the gap between germline ends came to 9 bases. CDR1 and CDR2 from the germline V gene are MNHNY and SVGAGI (reference sequence). CDR3 sequence (DNA): TGTGCCAGCAGCTTTCGCAGAGATACGCAGTATTTT. Translating it yields CASSFRRDTQYF.

The genes are TRBV12-3 or TRBV12-4 and TRBJ2-1; TRBD2 matches 8 bases. The length of the CDR3 is 14 residues. The V segment lost 6 bases and the J segment 1 base; nucleotides outside the gene matches: 2. The CDR3 DNA is TGTGCCAGCAGGCGGGAGGCTTCCTACAATGAGCAGTTCTTC. Amino acids: CASRREASYNEQFF.

This clonotype was observed at least ten times. V is TRBV7-2 and J is TRBJ2-2, with D tentatively TRBD1 (5 bases). Germline V gene data show CDR1 as SGHTA and CDR2 as FQGNSA. CDR3 length equals 14 residues. V lost 6 bases and J 2 bases, leaving 10 bases between the germline ends. In nucleotides, the CDR3 is TGTGCCAGCAGTTTCAGGGTCAACACCGGGGAGCTGTTTTTT. Protein sequence: CASSFRVNTGELFF.

This sequence joins TRBV24-1 and TRBJ2-3; 10 bases are a match to TRBD1. This CDR3 region has 18 residues. Germline values: CDR1 KGHDR, CDR2 SFDVKD. J was trimmed by 2 bases and V by 1 base; bases with no gene match: 8. The CDR3 DNA reads as TGTGCCACCAGTGATTTTCCAGGACAGGGGGGGATCACAGATACGCAGTATTTT. The encoded protein is CATSDFPGQGGITDTQYF.

This clonotype was seen a few times. This chain connects TRBV28 to TRBJ2-7; perhaps D is TRBD1 or TRBD2 (5 bases each). Germline V gives CDR1 MDHEN, CDR2 SYDVKM. V lost 8 bases, J lost 0 bases, and 11 bases lay in between. CDR3 length: 13 amino acids. CDR3 region: CASEGLTSYEQYF. In DNA, the CDR3 is TGTGCCAGCGAGGGGTTGACCTCCTACGAGCAGTACTTC.

V usage is TRBV7-8 and J usage is TRBJ2-1, with 7 bases that match TRBD2. CDR1 is SGHVS and CDR2 is FQNEAQ in the germline V gene. The trim removed 1 base at V and 7 bases at J, leaving 13 bases unmatched. The CDR3 loop spans 17 amino acids. In DNA, the CDR3 is TGTGCCAGCAGCTTAGGGGCGGCCAGCGGGGCAAGGAATGAGCAGTTCTTC. This codes for CASSLGAASGARNEQFF.

The gene calls are TRBV4-1 and TRBJ2-5, with D possibly TRBD2 on 6 matching bases. Per the germline V gene, CDR1 is MGHRA and CDR2 is YSYEKL. Trimming pared 0 bases from V and 5 bases from J, leaving 13 bases between. The CDR3 has 15 amino acids. CDR3: CASSQDKRGWETQYF. CDR3 DNA: TGCGCCAGCAGCCAAGATAAACGGGGGTGGGAGACCCAGTACTTC.